Below, one T cell receptor (beta chain) is given with its context. The sample is drawn from a study of blood T cell repertoires in COVID-19. Whole-study context: From the United States, Italy and Spain came samples of acute and convalescent COVID-19. Sample material is recorded as cDNA or gDNA derived from T cells, B-cell-depleted T cells, or PBMCs.

Original processing notes: Amplified reference gene primers provided the basis for estimating nucleated cell counts. Generated by immunoSEQ multiplex PCR, the TCRdb table keeps only in-frame clones and is missing some. V and J calls plus clone size are reproduced from that table; the DNA served to infer D and trimming. The repertoire holds under 250,000 clones, with about 91% as singletons. V was pared by 2 bases and J by 7 bases, with 20 bases between. Germline V CDR1 and CDR2: SQVTM, ANQGSEA. This CDR3 spans 15 amino acids. The sample comprised peripheral blood. The rearrangement links TRBV29-1 to TRBJ1-2; D may be TRBD1 (5 bases). This sequence originates from a young man with acute or convalescent COVID-19. Here the CDR3 reads CSVETPLGDSGGYTF. CDR3 DNA: TGCAGCGTTGAAACCCCTCTGGGGGACTCGGGTGGCTACACCTTC. Based on the CDR3 plus reference TRBV29-1 and TRBJ1-2, the full variable domain is SAVISQKPSRDICQRGTSLTIQCQVDSQVTMMFWYRQQPGQSLTLIATANQGSEATYESGFVIDKFPISRPNLTFSTLTVSNMSPEDSSIYLCSVETPLGDSGGYTFGSGTRLTVV.